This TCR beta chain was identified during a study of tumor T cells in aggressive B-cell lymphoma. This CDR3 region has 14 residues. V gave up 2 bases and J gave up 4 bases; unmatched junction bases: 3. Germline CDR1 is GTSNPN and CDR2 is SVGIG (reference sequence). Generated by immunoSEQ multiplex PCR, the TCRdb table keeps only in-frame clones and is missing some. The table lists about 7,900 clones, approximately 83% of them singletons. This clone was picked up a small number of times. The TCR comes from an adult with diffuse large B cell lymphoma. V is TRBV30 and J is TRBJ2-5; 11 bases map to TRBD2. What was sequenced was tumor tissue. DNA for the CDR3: TGTGCCTGGAGTCCAGGACTAGCGGGAGAGACCCAGTACTTC. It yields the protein CAWSPGLAGETQYF.